These 14 T cell receptor beta chains came from one sample sequenced in a study of human T cells and chemical hapten exposure. Indicated time point: pre-sensitization, week 0. The treatment was: therapeutic diphenylcyclopropenone sensitization with weekly scalp DPC. TCRdb re-derived calls from the RACE reads in MiXCR, one entry per CDR3 protein. The table includes a few hundred thousand distinct CDR3 sequences, over 5% detected once. Sequenced material: whole blood, taken in connection with sensitization to the hapten diphenylcyclopropenone (DPC). The receptors were sampled from a woman between 18 and 30 years old with alopecia areata. Some clones in this sample may be carry-over from other donors' samples.

The rearrangement links TRBV18 to TRBJ2-7, with a possible D match to TRBD1 (5 bases). Germline loops: CDR1 KGHSH, CDR2 LQKENI. V was cut by 2 bases and J by 2 bases, with 13 bases left in between. The CDR3 is 15 residues long. CDR3 coding DNA: TGTGCCAGCTCACCAAAGGACACCTTTGCCTACGAGCAGTACTTC. Translating it yields CASSPKDTFAYEQYF.

The chain joins TRBV9 to TRBJ2-5; D is unclear. V gave up 0 bases and J gave up 1 base, with 7 bases separating them. CDR1 SGDLS and CDR2 YYNGEE come from the germline V gene. The CDR3 has 14 amino acids. The CDR3 DNA follows: TGTGCCAGCAGCGTAGTGGGGTCCCAAGAGACCCAGTACTTC. Protein product: CASSVVGSQETQYF.

This clonotype occurred many times. This chain connects TRBV2 to TRBJ1-6; tentatively, D is TRBD1 (6 bases). Looked up from germline, CDR1 is SNHLY and CDR2 is FYNNEI. V was pared by 10 bases and J by 8 bases, with 12 bases between. This CDR3 comprises 12 residues. CDR3 in amino acids: CATGTSDSPLHF. CDR3 nucleotide sequence: TGTGCCACAGGGACATCAGATTCACCCCTCCACTTT.

The chain recombines TRBV7-9 with TRBJ2-6; D is possibly TRBD2 (6 bases). CDR3 length equals 15 residues. Trimming removed 7 bases from V and 3 bases from J, with 13 bases in between. The germline gives CDR1 SEHNR, CDR2 FQNEAQ (reference sequence). The CDR3 is CASIRGTGGANVLTF. The DNA for the CDR3 is TGTGCCAGCATCCGAGGGACTGGTGGGGCCAACGTCCTGACTTTC.

This clonotype was seen ten or more times. The V and J genes are TRBV28 and TRBJ2-7; D remains ambiguous. CDR1 is MDHEN, CDR2 SYDVKM, per germline. V was cut by 3 bases and J by 4 bases, with 7 bases left in between. The CDR3 consists of 12 residues. CDR3 coding DNA: TGTGCCAGCAGTTTGGGTCTGTACGAGCAGTACTTC. Translation gives CASSLGLYEQYF.

The table lists this clonotype with a few counts. The chain recombines TRBV11-2 with TRBJ2-1; a weak D match, TRBD1 (5 bases). V lost 3 bases and J lost 0, with 12 bases in between. Germline V lookup: CDR1 SGHAT, CDR2 FQNNGV. The CDR3 covers 16 residues. CDR3 DNA sequence: TGTGCCAGCAGCTTCCAACAGGTAGCCTCCTACAATGAGCAGTTCTTC. It translates to CASSFQQVASYNEQFF. Full variable domain (remainder filled in from reference TRBV11-2 and TRBJ2-1): EAGVAQSPRYKIIEKRQSVAFWCNPISGHATLYWYQQILGQGPKLLIQFQNNGVVDDSQLPKDRFSAERLKGVDSTLKIQPAKLEDSAVYLCASSFQQVASYNEQFFGPGTRLTVL.

This clonotype came up a few times. This chain's CDR3 is CAISEIPRGTEAFF. CDR3 DNA sequence: TGTGCCATCAGTGAGATCCCAAGGGGCACTGAAGCTTTCTTT. The chain links TRBV10-3 to TRBJ1-1; a possible D gene is TRBD1 (5 bases). CDR1 and CDR2 from the germline V gene are ENHRY and SYGVKD. The CDR3 has 14 amino acids. V lost 2 bases and J lost 4, with 11 bases in between.

Many counts were recorded for this clonotype. This chain links TRBV4-1 with TRBJ2-2; D is unclear. Germline V gene sequence: CDR1 MGHRA, CDR2 YSYEKL. The CDR3 sequence is 13 residues long. Trimming left V 2 bases short and J 5 bases short, with 6 bases between. CDR3 protein: CASSQQRTGELFF. The CDR3 DNA is TGCGCCAGCAGCCAACAGAGGACCGGGGAGCTGTTTTTT.

This chain connects TRBV29-1 to TRBJ2-3; TRBD1 or TRBD2 may be the D gene (5 bases each). CDR1 is SQVTM and CDR2 is ANQGSEA in the germline V gene. The CDR3 contains 19 residues. V was trimmed by 0 bases and J by 0 bases, leaving 22 bases between them. Here the CDR3 DNA reads TGCAGCGTTGAAGAAGTTGTTAGTGGGGGTTCCCTTAGCACAGATACGCAGTATTTT. The encoded protein is CSVEEVVSGGSLSTDTQYF.

This clonotype showed up many times. The chain joins TRBV20-1 to TRBJ2-7; 7 bases fit TRBD1. The junction had 7 bases not matched to a gene; V was cut back by 3 bases and J by 5 bases. Germline CDR1 reads DFQATT; CDR2 reads SNEGSKA (reference sequence). The CDR3 sequence is 13 residues long. DNA for the CDR3: TGCAGTGCTAGGGGGGACAGCGTCAACGAGCAGTACTTC. This translates into CSARGDSVNEQYF.

This clonotype was counted ten times or more. V and J are TRBV5-6 and TRBJ1-2; D gene ambiguous. Trimming left V 0 bases short and J 4 bases short, with 10 bases between. CDR1 SGHDT and CDR2 YYEEEE come from the germline V gene. The CDR3 consists of 14 residues. CDR3 sequence: CASSLGPPGYGYTF. The CDR3, as DNA: TGTGCCAGCAGCTTGGGACCGCCTGGCTATGGCTACACCTTC.

There are a few counts of this clonotype. This chain uses TRBV6-1 with TRBJ1-1; D call uncertain. Germline V gene lookup returns CDR1 MNHNS and CDR2 SASEGT. The CDR3 is 15 amino acids. V was cut by 3 bases and J by 5 bases, with 16 bases left in between. The CDR3 nucleotides read TGTGCCAGCAGTGAGCCCGTGGAGGGAGGGACTGAAGCTTTCTTT. Its protein product is CASSEPVEGGTEAFF.

This chain links TRBV4-3 with TRBJ2-6, with D unclear. Trimming stripped 4 bases from V and 0 bases from J, with 16 bases between. Per germline, CDR1 LGHNA and CDR2 YSLEER. This CDR3 comprises 18 residues. The CDR3 sequence is CASSLTWGTYSGANVLTF. DNA of the CDR3: TGCGCCAGCAGCCTGACATGGGGTACCTACTCTGGGGCCAACGTCCTGACTTTC.

This clonotype was found many times. CDR3 residues: CASTPGSGQGTDTQYF. CDR3 nucleotide sequence: TGTGCCAGCACCCCCGGCTCGGGACAGGGGACAGATACGCAGTATTTT. The chain joins TRBV12-3 or TRBV12-4 to TRBJ2-3, with 10 bases aligning to TRBD1. The trim removed 7 bases at V and 3 bases at J, leaving 10 bases unmatched. CDR3 length: 16 amino acids.